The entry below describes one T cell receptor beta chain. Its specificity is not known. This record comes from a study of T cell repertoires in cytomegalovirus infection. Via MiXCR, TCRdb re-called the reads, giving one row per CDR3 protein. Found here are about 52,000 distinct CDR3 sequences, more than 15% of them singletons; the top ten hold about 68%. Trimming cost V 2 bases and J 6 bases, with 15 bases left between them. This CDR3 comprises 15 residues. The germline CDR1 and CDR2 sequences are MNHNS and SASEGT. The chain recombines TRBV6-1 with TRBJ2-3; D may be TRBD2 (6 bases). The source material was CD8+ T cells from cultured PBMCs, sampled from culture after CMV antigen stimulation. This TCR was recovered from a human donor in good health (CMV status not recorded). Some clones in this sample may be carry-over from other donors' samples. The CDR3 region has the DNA TGTGCCAGCAGTGAAAGGCGGGGTTGGGGGGATACGCAGTATTTT. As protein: CASSERRGWGDTQYF.